This T cell receptor (beta chain) is drawn from a study of cytomegalovirus exposure and HLA in healthy donors. Findings and limits, study-wide: TCR beta sequences numbering under 20,000 were associated with HLA alleles at 0.05 false discovery rate in a later analysis. Some TCR beta chains (around 180 of them) were listed as cytomegalovirus-associated. Most of the CMV-associated TCR beta chains (in a later analysis) appeared to be HLA-restricted. Later analysis found that TCR beta chains associated with HLA were more clonally expanded than other, equally common chains.

Remarks on this clone: Its antigen is not known.

CDR3 length: 14 residues. With 1 base clipped from V and 5 bases from J, the junction kept 2 bases outside the gene matches. CDR1 and CDR2 (germline): SGHAT, FQNNGV. The primer mix had 60 Vbeta and 13 Jbeta primers. Using immunoSEQ multiplex PCR, the repertoire was profiled, and TCRdb retains in-frame clones only, with some absent. The sample carries about 160,000 clones, 80% to 85% recorded once. Sample: PBMCs. This chain connects TRBV11-2 to TRBJ1-1, with TRBD1 matching over 9 bases. This clonotype was obtained from a man younger than 35 in good health and CMV-seronegative. The CDR3 loop is CASSLAGQGTEAFF. The CDR3 DNA reads TGTGCCAGCAGCTTAGCGGGACAGGGAACTGAAGCTTTCTTT.